Below, 10 T cell receptor beta chains from the same sample are listed, as sequenced in a study of cytomegalovirus exposure and HLA in healthy donors. The PCR made use of 60 Vbeta and 13 Jbeta primers. TCRdb's table, derived via immunoSEQ multiplex PCR, lists solely in-frame clones and lacks some. The data contain some 150,000 clones, approximately 78% of them singletons. The sample comprised PBMCs. These receptor sequences come from a man aged 35-49 years in good health and CMV-seropositive.

This clone was seen only once. The chain joins TRBV4-1 to TRBJ2-2, with TRBD1 as a possible D gene (5 bases). CDR1 and CDR2 from the germline V gene are MGHRA and YSYEKL. V lost 2 bases, J lost 3 bases, and 19 bases lay in between. This CDR3 spans 18 amino acids. CDR3 loop: CASSQRTGRQGYTGELFF. The CDR3 coding sequence is TGCGCCAGCAGCCAAAGGACGGGTCGGCAGGGCTACACCGGGGAGCTGTTTTTT.

This clone was seen more than once but under ten times. The chain is built from TRBV6-4 and TRBJ2-3, with TRBD2 identical over 8 bases. This CDR3 has 15 amino acids. The V gene's germline CDR1 is MRHNA and CDR2 SNTAGT. Losses at the gene ends were 3 bases for V and 3 bases for J; bases not matched to a gene: 5. CDR3 DNA sequence: TGTGCCAGCAGTGATCGAGCGGGAGAGACAGATACGCAGTATTTT. As protein: CASSDRAGETDTQYF.

The chain is built from TRBV2 and TRBJ2-4; TRBD1 might be the D (5 bases). Germline lookup yields CDR1 SNHLY and CDR2 FYNNEI. The CDR3 consists of 13 residues. The V end lost 8 bases, the J end lost 3 bases, and 11 bases lay between the germline ends. The CDR3 here is CASLRQGKNIQYF. The DNA for the CDR3 is TGTGCCAGCTTGCGGCAGGGCAAAAACATTCAGTACTTC.

This chain joins TRBV2 and TRBJ2-5; maybe TRBD1 (7 bases). With 6 bases removed from V and 1 base from J, the gap between germline ends came to 24 bases. This CDR3 comprises 18 residues. CDR1 and CDR2 (germline): SNHLY, FYNNEI. In DNA, the CDR3 is TGTGCCAGCAGGGCCTATTTCGACAGGGTGGGGGGCCAAGAGACCCAGTACTTC. This sequence encodes CASRAYFDRVGGQETQYF. The full variable domain, completed using reference TRBV2 and TRBJ2-5, is EPEVTQTPSHQVTQMGQEVILRCVPISNHLYFYWYRQILGQKVEFLVSFYNNEISEKSEIFDDQFSVERPDGSNFTLKIRSTKLEDSAMYFCASRAYFDRVGGQETQYFGPGTRLLVL.

This sequence joins TRBV7-2 and TRBJ2-1, with a possible D match to TRBD2 (6 bases). Between the trimmed V and J ends, which lost 2 bases and 9 bases, there was a span of 17 bases. Germline V CDR1 and CDR2: SGHTA, FQGNSA. This CDR3 spans 15 amino acids. Here the CDR3 reads CASSLNGLASSEQFF. DNA for the CDR3: TGTGCCAGCAGCTTAAATGGCCTAGCGTCTAGTGAGCAGTTCTTC.

This clone appeared a few times. V and J are TRBV2 and TRBJ1-5, with a tentative D call TRBD1 (6 bases). The CDR3 contains 15 residues. Germline V lookup: CDR1 SNHLY, CDR2 FYNNEI. Trimming stripped 6 bases from V and 0 bases from J, with 12 bases between. The CDR3 here is CASRPQGYSNQPQHF. CDR3 nucleotides: TGTGCCAGCAGACCACAGGGATATAGCAATCAGCCCCAGCATTTT.

The chain employs TRBV23-1 and TRBJ1-1; D unclear. TRBV23-1 is placed among ORFs of uncertain function. V lost 9 bases and J lost 5, with 22 bases in between. This CDR3 is built from 15 residues. The CDR3 bases are TGCGCCAGGGGCGGGGATGGTGTTTCGATGACTGAAGCTTTCTTT. Amino acids: CARGGDGVSMTEAFF.

The V and J genes are TRBV2 and TRBJ2-3; D is possibly TRBD1 (5 bases). From germline, CDR1 is SNHLY and CDR2 FYNNEI. The CDR3 is 13 amino acids. Trimming shortened V by 3 bases and J by 8 bases, and 12 bases separated the two germline ends. CDR3 DNA sequence: TGTGCCAGCAGTGAGGACATCTCGGCTACGCAGTATTTT. Residues: CASSEDISATQYF.

The chain is built from TRBV11-2 and TRBJ2-2; perhaps TRBD2 as D (5 bases). The CDR3 is made up of 16 amino acids. The V end was cut by 1 base, the J end by 2 bases, with 11 bases between. From germline, CDR1 is SGHAT and CDR2 FQNNGV. This CDR3 reads CASSLGWGANTGELFF. The CDR3 region has the DNA TGTGCCAGCAGCTTAGGATGGGGAGCCAACACCGGGGAGCTGTTTTTT.

The chain joins TRBV9 to TRBJ2-5; D is unresolved. This CDR3 has 13 amino acids. CDR1 SGDLS and CDR2 YYNGEE come from the germline V gene. V was shortened by 1 base and J by 2 bases, with 6 bases between the two germline ends. CDR3 in amino acids: CASSVLQQETQYF. The DNA for the CDR3 is TGTGCCAGCAGCGTATTACAGCAAGAGACCCAGTACTTC.